The source of this T cell receptor beta chain is a study of immune heterogeneity within non-small cell lung tumors. Genomic DNA extracted from bulk tumor tissue served as template. A total of about 0.6 ug was used per sample. From each primary tumor, several far-apart biopsies were obtained during surgery. Curative surgical treatment was performed in patients who had newly diagnosed, untreated non-small cell lung cancer. There were over twelve donors in total. They were all newly diagnosed non-small cell lung cancer patients undergoing surgery with curative intent. Germline V CDR1 and CDR2: LGHNA, YNFKEQ. This CDR3 spans 14 amino acids. The V end was cut by 5 bases, the J end by 4 bases, with 14 bases between. This clonotype was seen a handful of times. The target antigen is unknown. The TCR beta CDR3 region was amplified by multiplex PCR employing 32 V and 13 J primers. Each CDR3 protein is one row after TCRdb ran MiXCR on the multiplex PCR reads. This sample has about 21,000 distinct CDR3 sequences, with about 29% found just once.

Points from the study as a whole: Local tumor mutational burden showed a correlation with local T-cell clonality that was moderate but significant (R around 0.35).

The genes are TRBV4-2 and TRBJ2-5; perhaps TRBD2 as D (6 bases). Material: lung tumor tissue. The source of this sequence is a man aged 35 to 55 with non-small cell lung cancer. The CDR3 sequence: CASSAFGGGETQYF. The CDR3 DNA follows: TGTGCCAGCAGCGCTTTCGGGGGAGGAGAGACCCAGTACTTC.